These 3 T cell receptor beta chains were all obtained from the same sample, sequenced in a study of blood T cell repertoires in COVID-19. TCRdb's table, derived via immunoSEQ multiplex PCR, lists solely in-frame clones and lacks some. The sample lists 110,000 to 150,000 clones, 65% to 85% occurring once. The sample consisted of peripheral blood. These receptors all stem from a woman in her fifties or sixties with acute or convalescent COVID-19.

This sequence joins TRBV6-5 and TRBJ2-1; 9 bases fit TRBD2. CDR1 is MNHEY and CDR2 is SVGAGI in the germline V gene. This CDR3 contains 15 residues. V dropped 2 bases and J dropped 4; count of bases not matched to a gene: 3. DNA for the CDR3: TGTGCCAGCAGTTACAGCGGGGGGCTTTACAATGAGCAGTTCTTC. Its translation: CASSYSGGLYNEQFF.

This chain uses TRBV7-9 with TRBJ2-7; TRBD2 matches 9 bases. V was clipped by 3 bases and J by 5 bases; unmatched bases: 8. There are 15 residues in the CDR3. Germline V gene data show CDR1 as SEHNR and CDR2 as FQNEAQ (reference sequence). The CDR3, as DNA: TGTGCCAGCAGCTTTAGCGGGGGTTTTGCGGACGAGCAGTACTTC. It yields the protein CASSFSGGFADEQYF.

This chain joins TRBV12-3 or TRBV12-4 and TRBJ1-2, with unresolved D. The CDR3 extends over 12 amino acids. V lost 7 bases to trimming and J lost 6 bases, with 12 bases between them. This CDR3 reads CASKGGFDGYTF. The CDR3 DNA is TGTGCCAGCAAGGGAGGGTTCGATGGCTACACCTTC.